These T cell receptor beta chains were read from a single sample in a study of cytomegalovirus exposure and HLA in healthy donors. The assay was immunoSEQ multiplex PCR, and TCRdb's table has in-frame clones only and misses some. The repertoire consists of about 280,000 clones, with roughly 89% occurring once and the leading ten covering about 2%. Sequences were obtained from PBMCs. These receptors were taken from a woman aged 18 to 35 in good health and CMV-seronegative. Both conserved end residues are part of each CDR3. Each record gives: J gene, CDR3 length, V gene, D gene, clone size, CDR3 protein, CDR3 DNA. The D gene is left open where the match is weak. The listing skips clone size in some rows; elsewhere it reads once, few, many or a size class.

J: TRBJ2-2; length: 17; V: TRBV11-2; D: TRBD2; size: once; CDR3: CASSLRGSGGFTGELFF; DNA: TGTGCCAGCAGCCTCCGGGGTAGCGGGGGTTTCACCGGGGAGCTGTTTTTT
J: TRBJ2-1; length: 19; V: TRBV4-1; D: TRBD2; size: .; CDR3: CASSQDRRRLARDVHEQFF; DNA: TGCGCCAGCAGCCAAGATCGTCGCCGACTAGCACGGGATGTCCATGAGCAGTTCTTC
J: TRBJ1-2; length: 17; V: TRBV30; D: TRBD1; size: .; CDR3: CAWSAAGGWGAGYGYTF; DNA: TGTGCCTGGAGTGCCGCAGGGGGATGGGGGGCGGGCTATGGCTACACCTTC
J: TRBJ2-7; length: 12; V: TRBV29-1; D: .; size: .; CDR3: CSVVSQGYEQYF; DNA: TGCAGCGTTGTGAGTCAGGGTTACGAGCAGTACTTC
J: TRBJ2-5; length: 15; V: TRBV6-5; D: .; size: .; CDR3: CASSYSGGREETQYF; DNA: TGTGCCAGCAGTTACTCCGGGGGGCGGGAGGAGACCCAGTACTTC
J: TRBJ2-7; length: 12; V: TRBV2; D: .; size: once; CDR3: CATIKRGYEQYF; DNA: TGTGCCACGATAAAGAGAGGCTACGAGCAGTACTTC
J: TRBJ1-4; length: 16; V: TRBV7-8; D: .; size: .; CDR3: CASSLVMRATNEKLFF; DNA: TGTGCCAGCAGCTTAGTGATGAGAGCAACTAATGAAAAACTGTTTTTT
J: TRBJ2-2; length: 16; V: TRBV5-5; D: TRBD1; size: .; CDR3: CASSSLPGQGTGELFF; DNA: TGTGCCAGCAGCTCTTTACCGGGACAGGGGACCGGGGAGCTGTTTTTT
J: TRBJ1-5; length: 16; V: TRBV23-1; D: .; size: once; CDR3: CASSLTHTRGYQPQHF; DNA: TGCGCCAGCAGTCTCACGCATACACGGGGGTATCAGCCCCAGCATTTT
J: TRBJ1-2; length: 12; V: TRBV6-5; D: .; size: .; CDR3: CASTPRGYGYTF; DNA: TGTGCCAGCACCCCGCGCGGTTATGGCTACACCTTC
J: TRBJ1-2; length: 13; V: TRBV5-1; D: .; size: .; CDR3: CASSLQGNYGYTF; DNA: TGCGCCAGCAGCTTACAGGGCAACTATGGCTACACCTTC
J: TRBJ2-1; length: 13; V: TRBV11-3; D: .; size: .; CDR3: CASSFYSGWEQFF; DNA: TGTGCCAGCAGCTTCTATTCGGGTTGGGAGCAGTTCTTC
J: TRBJ1-1; length: 17; V: TRBV18; D: TRBD1; size: once; CDR3: CASSPTNLDRGGTEAFF; DNA: TGTGCCAGCTCACCTACTAACCTGGACAGGGGTGGGACTGAAGCTTTCTTT
J: TRBJ1-1; length: 14; V: TRBV6-5; D: .; size: .; CDR3: CASSIKTAGTEAFF; DNA: TGTGCCAGCAGTATCAAAACCGCGGGCACTGAAGCTTTCTTT
J: TRBJ1-1; length: 13; V: TRBV5-1; D: TRBD1; size: .; CDR3: CASRDRSNTEAFF; DNA: TGCGCCAGCAGGGACAGGTCCAACACTGAAGCTTTCTTT
J: TRBJ2-1; length: 13; V: TRBV7-9; D: .; size: .; CDR3: CSSSLGGGNEQFF; DNA: TGTTCCAGCAGCCTCGGCGGCGGCAATGAGCAGTTCTTC
J: TRBJ1-1; length: 12; V: TRBV11-1; D: TRBD1; size: .; CDR3: CASSWTGFEAFF; DNA: TGTGCCAGCAGCTGGACAGGGTTTGAAGCTTTCTTT
J: TRBJ1-1; length: 14; V: TRBV6-5; D: .; size: .; CDR3: CASSQVRADTEAFF; DNA: TGTGCCAGCAGTCAGGTGAGGGCTGACACTGAAGCTTTCTTT
J: TRBJ1-5; length: 13; V: TRBV7-8; D: .; size: few; CDR3: CASSLSGNQPQHF; DNA: TGTGCCAGCAGCTTATCAGGGAATCAGCCCCAGCATTTT
J: TRBJ2-6; length: 16; V: TRBV6-4; D: .; size: few; CDR3: CASSDSRAAGANVLTF; DNA: TGTGCCAGCAGTGACTCGCGGGCAGCTGGGGCCAACGTCCTGACTTTC
J: TRBJ2-3; length: 15; V: TRBV13; D: .; size: .; CDR3: CASSALPGGQDTQYF; DNA: TGTGCCAGCAGCGCACTCCCCGGGGGGCAAGATACGCAGTATTTT
J: TRBJ2-5; length: 16; V: TRBV4-2; D: TRBD2; size: .; CDR3: CASSQGERGAVETQYF; DNA: TGTGCCAGCAGCCAAGGGGAGCGGGGGGCCGTAGAGACCCAGTACTTC
J: TRBJ2-2; length: 18; V: TRBV13; D: TRBD1; size: .; CDR3: CASSRSQRDRGYTGELFF; DNA: TGTGCCAGCAGCCGGAGCCAACGGGACAGGGGTTACACCGGGGAGCTGTTTTTT
J: TRBJ1-2; length: 16; V: TRBV5-6; D: TRBD1; size: .; CDR3: CASSLAGTGENYGYTF; DNA: TGTGCCAGCAGCTTGGCGGGGACAGGGGAGAACTATGGCTACACCTTC
J: TRBJ1-6; length: 19; V: TRBV18; D: .; size: once; CDR3: CASSPRMIDRSSYNSPLHF; DNA: TGTGCCAGCTCACCCAGGATGATCGACAGGAGCTCCTATAATTCACCCCTCCACTTT
J: TRBJ1-2; length: 16; V: TRBV19; D: .; size: few; CDR3: CASFSDFGQGSYGYTF; DNA: TGTGCCAGTTTTTCCGATTTTGGCCAGGGGAGCTATGGCTACACCTTC
J: TRBJ1-1; length: 13; V: TRBV5-4; D: .; size: .; CDR3: CASSQDSGFSGRF; DNA: TGTGCCAGCAGCCAGGACTCGGGGTTTTCGGGGAGATTT
J: TRBJ1-6; length: 13; V: TRBV9; D: TRBD1; size: .; CDR3: CASSPGGNSPLHF; DNA: TGTGCCAGCAGCCCAGGGGGGAATTCACCCCTCCACTTT
J: TRBJ1-6; length: 11; V: TRBV2; D: .; size: .; CDR3: CASSVKSPLHF; DNA: TGTGCCAGCAGTGTCAAATCCCCCCTCCACTTT
J: TRBJ2-7; length: 14; V: TRBV10-3; D: TRBD2; size: .; CDR3: CATVPGLATNEQYF; DNA: TGTGCCACCGTGCCGGGACTAGCGACTAACGAGCAGTACTTC
J: TRBJ1-6; length: 14; V: TRBV6-5; D: TRBD1; size: .; CDR3: CASTTGTANSPLHF; DNA: TGTGCCAGCACAACCGGGACAGCAAATTCACCCCTCCACTTT
J: TRBJ1-5; length: 15; V: TRBV6-1; D: .; size: .; CDR3: CASSSYDGDNQPQHF; DNA: TGTGCCAGCAGTTCCTACGACGGAGACAATCAGCCCCAGCATTTT
J: TRBJ1-2; length: 18; V: TRBV11-3; D: .; size: .; CDR3: CASSPGPGGVPTRYGYTF; DNA: TGTGCCAGCAGCCCAGGTCCCGGCGGGGTTCCAACCCGCTATGGCTACACCTTC
J: TRBJ1-4; length: 17; V: TRBV7-9; D: TRBD1; size: .; CDR3: CASSHLRTGVPNEKLFF; DNA: TGTGCCAGCAGCCATCTCCGGACAGGGGTCCCCAATGAAAAACTGTTTTTT
J: TRBJ1-4; length: 15; V: TRBV19; D: .; size: .; CDR3: CASRYRGDYNEKLFF; DNA: TGTGCCAGCCGATACAGAGGGGACTATAATGAAAAACTGTTTTTT
J: TRBJ2-5; length: 14; V: TRBV11-2; D: .; size: .; CDR3: CASSFRGYGETQYF; DNA: TGTGCCAGCAGCTTCAGGGGATACGGAGAGACCCAGTACTTC
J: TRBJ2-1; length: 13; V: TRBV19; D: .; size: .; CDR3: CASSQRNRGEQFF; DNA: TGTGCCAGTAGTCAACGCAACCGGGGGGAGCAGTTCTTC
J: TRBJ1-2; length: 14; V: TRBV6-1; D: TRBD1; size: .; CDR3: CASSEGGTVYGYTF; DNA: TGTGCCAGCAGTGAAGGGGGGACAGTCTATGGCTACACCTTC
J: TRBJ2-7; length: 15; V: TRBV4-2; D: TRBD2; size: .; CDR3: CASSQEQRGLWEQYF; DNA: TGTGCCAGCAGCCAAGAGCAGCGGGGGCTGTGGGAGCAGTACTTC
J: TRBJ2-1; length: 15; V: TRBV5-4; D: TRBD1; size: .; CDR3: CASSVGQGKSNEQFF; DNA: TGTGCCAGCAGCGTCGGACAGGGGAAGAGCAATGAGCAGTTCTTC
J: TRBJ2-6; length: 17; V: TRBV27; D: TRBD2; size: .; CDR3: CASTRTSGGSGANVLTF; DNA: TGTGCCAGCACCCGGACTAGCGGGGGCTCTGGGGCCAACGTCCTGACTTTC
J: TRBJ2-1; length: 16; V: TRBV10-1; D: TRBD2; size: .; CDR3: CASSDAAGDSYNEQFF; DNA: TGCGCCAGCAGTGATGCAGCGGGGGACTCCTACAATGAGCAGTTCTTC
J: TRBJ2-3; length: 19; V: TRBV30; D: TRBD2; size: .; CDR3: CAWSSSVTPGGLGTDTQYF; DNA: TGTGCCTGGAGTTCATCAGTAACCCCGGGGGGGCTGGGCACAGATACGCAGTATTTT
J: TRBJ1-2; length: 15; V: TRBV7-9; D: TRBD1; size: .; CDR3: CASSTLRDRGDGYTF; DNA: TGTGCCAGCAGCACCCTCCGGGACAGGGGTGATGGCTACACCTTC
J: TRBJ1-4; length: 13; V: TRBV7-9; D: .; size: .; CDR3: CASSETAMGKLFF; DNA: TGTGCCAGCAGCGAGACAGCAATGGGAAAACTGTTTTTT